The sequence of this T cell receptor beta chain was determined in a study of HIV-infected patients and healthy controls. Regarding the study as a whole: Diversity differences between study cohorts were not due to their slight age and sex differences.

All unsorted peripheral T cells were captured because whole blood was used without fractionation. 500 ng RNA was reverse transcribed with alpha and beta constant-region primers. Alpha and beta chain libraries were made separately by chain-specific third strand synthesis with multiplexing indices. TCRdb processed the 5' RACE reads anew with MiXCR; each CDR3 protein has one entry. The sample records approximately 7,100 distinct CDR3 sequences, about 9% being singletons. The CDR3 is made up of 15 amino acids. Trimming left V 5 bases short and J 1 base short, with 14 bases between. About this clonotype: Its antigen is as yet unknown.

This receptor was obtained from an adult with HIV infection. The sample consisted of blood, taken before antiretroviral therapy. The chain links TRBV12-3 or TRBV12-4 to TRBJ1-1; no clear D. CDR3 sequence: CASSPPGKQNTEAFF. Written as DNA, the CDR3 is TGTGCCAGCAGTCCCCCCGGCAAGCAGAACACTGAAGCTTTCTTT.